Listed below are T cell receptor beta chains from one sample, sequenced in a study of CD8 T cells in ankylosing spondylitis. MiXCR was run by TCRdb on the 5' RACE reads, yielding one entry per CDR3 protein. The repertoire has fewer than 250,000 distinct CDR3 sequences, around 16% of them found once; the top ten carry approximately 40%. The sequenced sample consisted of blood, either unsorted or a sorted T cell fraction (not recorded which). The receptors were sampled from a male donor with ankylosing spondylitis. Both conserved end residues are part of each CDR3. The D gene is left open where the match is weak. Rows may omit the clone size; those that give it use once, few, many or a size class.

j_call: TRBJ2-1; d_call: TRBD1; clone_size: many; v_call: TRBV29-1; cdr3_nt: TGCAGCGTTGAAGATCCCGGGACAGGGGGCGAGCAGTTCTTC; cdr3_aa: CSVEDPGTGGEQFF
j_call: TRBJ1-5; d_call: -; clone_size: many; v_call: TRBV20-1; cdr3_nt: TGCAGTGCTAATACTGGGTTAGGACAGCCCCAGCATTTT; cdr3_aa: CSANTGLGQPQHF
j_call: TRBJ2-1; d_call: TRBD2; clone_size: -; v_call: TRBV24-1; cdr3_nt: TGTGCCACCAGTCCCAGCGAGCGGGACGAGCAGTTCTTC; cdr3_aa: CATSPSERDEQFF
j_call: TRBJ2-4; d_call: -; clone_size: few; v_call: TRBV7-2; cdr3_nt: TGTGCCAGCAGCTTAGCGGTGGAAAACATTCAGTACTTC; cdr3_aa: CASSLAVENIQYF
j_call: TRBJ1-5; d_call: TRBD1; clone_size: few; v_call: TRBV29-1; cdr3_nt: TGCAGCGTTACCGGGACAGATAGCAATCAGCCCCAGCATTTT; cdr3_aa: CSVTGTDSNQPQHF
j_call: TRBJ1-5; d_call: TRBD1; clone_size: -; v_call: TRBV10-3; cdr3_nt: TGTGCCATCAGGCTCCCGAGACAGGGCCGCAATCAGCCCCAGCATTTT; cdr3_aa: CAIRLPRQGRNQPQHF
j_call: TRBJ2-7; d_call: TRBD2; clone_size: many; v_call: TRBV29-1; cdr3_nt: TGCAGCGTTGAATCAGTCAGGGAGGGCGAGCAGTACTTC; cdr3_aa: CSVESVREGEQYF
j_call: TRBJ1-5; d_call: -; clone_size: -; v_call: TRBV15; cdr3_nt: TGTGCCACCAGCAGAGCCGTGGCGGATAATCAGCCCCAGCATTTT; cdr3_aa: CATSRAVADNQPQHF
j_call: TRBJ2-5; d_call: TRBD2; clone_size: -; v_call: TRBV2; cdr3_nt: TGTGCCAGCAGACCGGGGGCGGGAGGGTACCAAGAGACCCAGTACTTC; cdr3_aa: CASRPGAGGYQETQYF
j_call: TRBJ1-1; d_call: -; clone_size: few; v_call: TRBV20-1; cdr3_nt: TGCAGTGCTAGAGCCCTGTATGGGTTAAACACTGAAGCTTTCTTT; cdr3_aa: CSARALYGLNTEAFF
j_call: TRBJ1-5; d_call: -; clone_size: -; v_call: TRBV7-8; cdr3_nt: TGTGCCAGCAGCTTAGGTTTTCAGGGGCAGGGAGGTCAGCCCCAGCATTTT; cdr3_aa: CASSLGFQGQGGQPQHF
j_call: TRBJ2-2; d_call: -; clone_size: few; v_call: TRBV20-1; cdr3_nt: TGCAGTGCTAGAGCCGGGCTAGCCGCGAACACCGGGGAGCTGTTTTTT; cdr3_aa: CSARAGLAANTGELFF
j_call: TRBJ2-2; d_call: -; clone_size: few; v_call: TRBV3-1; cdr3_nt: TGTGCCAGCAGCCCCGAGGAGGGGGCAAGGGAGCTGTTTTTT; cdr3_aa: CASSPEEGARELFF
j_call: TRBJ1-4; d_call: TRBD1; clone_size: -; v_call: TRBV4-1; cdr3_nt: TGCGCCAGCAGCCAAGAACCAGGACAGGGCGGGGAAAAACTGTTTTTT; cdr3_aa: CASSQEPGQGGEKLFF
j_call: TRBJ2-1; d_call: TRBD2; clone_size: many; v_call: TRBV7-2; cdr3_nt: TGTGCCAGCAGCTTTGCGACTAGCGAATACAATGAGCAGTTCTTC; cdr3_aa: CASSFATSEYNEQFF
j_call: TRBJ2-7; d_call: TRBD2; clone_size: -; v_call: TRBV28; cdr3_nt: TGTGCCAGCAGCAACGGGGGGGGGACCTACGAGCAGTACTTC; cdr3_aa: CASSNGGGTYEQYF
j_call: TRBJ2-1; d_call: TRBD2; clone_size: -; v_call: TRBV2; cdr3_nt: TGTGCCAGCAGTGAACGGGAGGGGGTAGACAATGAGCAGTTCTTC; cdr3_aa: CASSEREGVDNEQFF
j_call: TRBJ2-7; d_call: -; clone_size: -; v_call: TRBV3-1; cdr3_nt: TGTGCCAGCAGCGATACCCCGGGGATCGCCTACGAGCAGTACTTC; cdr3_aa: CASSDTPGIAYEQYF
j_call: TRBJ2-3; d_call: -; clone_size: -; v_call: TRBV27; cdr3_nt: TGTGCCAGCAGAGGAGAGGGAAGGGCCACAGATACGCAGTATTTT; cdr3_aa: CASRGEGRATDTQYF
j_call: TRBJ1-2; d_call: -; clone_size: few; v_call: TRBV20-1; cdr3_nt: TGCAGTGCTAGAGTGGGTACGGACTATGGCTACACCTTC; cdr3_aa: CSARVGTDYGYTF
j_call: TRBJ2-1; d_call: -; clone_size: -; v_call: TRBV9; cdr3_nt: TGTGCCAGCAGCGTAGGTGTGGAGCAGTTCTTC; cdr3_aa: CASSVGVEQFF
j_call: TRBJ1-2; d_call: -; clone_size: -; v_call: TRBV4-1; cdr3_nt: TGCGCCAGCAGCCAAGGGCTGGGATTAGAAGGCTACACCTTC; cdr3_aa: CASSQGLGLEGYTF
j_call: TRBJ2-7; d_call: -; clone_size: -; v_call: TRBV7-9; cdr3_nt: TGTGCCAGCAGCGACACCCGGGACACCTTTTCCTACGAGCAGTACTTC; cdr3_aa: CASSDTRDTFSYEQYF
j_call: TRBJ2-5; d_call: -; clone_size: -; v_call: TRBV3-1; cdr3_nt: TGTGCCAGCAGCCAAGAGGGAATAGCGAACGCACAAGAGACCCAGTACTTC; cdr3_aa: CASSQEGIANAQETQYF
j_call: TRBJ1-5; d_call: TRBD1; clone_size: -; v_call: TRBV30; cdr3_nt: TGTGCCTGGAGTCCTGGACAGGGGGGTCAGCCCCAGCATTTT; cdr3_aa: CAWSPGQGGQPQHF
j_call: TRBJ1-3; d_call: -; clone_size: few; v_call: TRBV12-3/TRBV12-4; cdr3_nt: TGTGCCAGCAGCCAATGGGAGTCGGTAAACACCATATATTTT; cdr3_aa: CASSQWESVNTIYF
j_call: TRBJ2-7; d_call: -; clone_size: few; v_call: TRBV28; cdr3_nt: TGTGCCAGCAGTGACCAACGCAGTTACGAGCAGTACTTC; cdr3_aa: CASSDQRSYEQYF
j_call: TRBJ2-7; d_call: -; clone_size: -; v_call: TRBV29-1; cdr3_nt: TGCAGCGTCCAACGGATGGGCGGGTACGAGCAGTACTTC; cdr3_aa: CSVQRMGGYEQYF
j_call: TRBJ2-5; d_call: TRBD1; clone_size: few; v_call: TRBV27; cdr3_nt: TGTGCCAGCAGTTCGACAGGGTCAGGGGAGACCCAGTACTTC; cdr3_aa: CASSSTGSGETQYF
j_call: TRBJ1-5; d_call: TRBD1; clone_size: -; v_call: TRBV2; cdr3_nt: TGTGCCAGCACCAACGTCGGGACAGGGACTAATCAGCCCCAGCATTTT; cdr3_aa: CASTNVGTGTNQPQHF
j_call: TRBJ1-2; d_call: -; clone_size: -; v_call: TRBV29-1; cdr3_nt: TGCAGCGTTGTCTCCGGGGTTCGGGAGGGCTACACCTTC; cdr3_aa: CSVVSGVREGYTF
j_call: TRBJ1-1; d_call: -; clone_size: -; v_call: TRBV12-3/TRBV12-4; cdr3_nt: TGTGCCAGCAATCCCCGGGTGCATTCGAAAAACACTGAAGCTTTCTTT; cdr3_aa: CASNPRVHSKNTEAFF
j_call: TRBJ2-2; d_call: TRBD2; clone_size: few; v_call: TRBV5-1; cdr3_nt: TGCGCCAGCAGCTTGCGACTAGCGGGCACCGGGGAGCTGTTTTTT; cdr3_aa: CASSLRLAGTGELFF
j_call: TRBJ2-6; d_call: -; clone_size: -; v_call: TRBV7-9; cdr3_nt: TGTGCCAGCAGCCCCCCATCTGGGGCCAACGTCCTGACTTTC; cdr3_aa: CASSPPSGANVLTF
j_call: TRBJ2-1; d_call: -; clone_size: -; v_call: TRBV13; cdr3_nt: TGTGCCAGCAGCTCGAATCTAAAACGACCTGGCAATGAGCAGTTCTTC; cdr3_aa: CASSSNLKRPGNEQFF
j_call: TRBJ1-1; d_call: TRBD1; clone_size: -; v_call: TRBV30; cdr3_nt: TGTGCCTGGAGTGCGGGACAGGGGTCAGTACCCACTGAAGCTTTCTTT; cdr3_aa: CAWSAGQGSVPTEAFF
j_call: TRBJ2-6; d_call: -; clone_size: -; v_call: TRBV27; cdr3_nt: TGTGCCAGCAGTTTATGGCCCGGGGCGGGGGCCAACGTCCTGACTTTC; cdr3_aa: CASSLWPGAGANVLTF
j_call: TRBJ2-1; d_call: -; clone_size: -; v_call: TRBV12-3/TRBV12-4; cdr3_nt: TGTGCCAGCAGTCCCAGAGGGGGGACGTCCTACAATGAGCAGTTCTTC; cdr3_aa: CASSPRGGTSYNEQFF
j_call: TRBJ2-1; d_call: TRBD1; clone_size: -; v_call: TRBV11-2; cdr3_nt: TGTGCCAGCAGCTTATTGCCGGACAGGGCAGAGCAGTTCTTC; cdr3_aa: CASSLLPDRAEQFF
j_call: TRBJ2-7; d_call: -; clone_size: -; v_call: TRBV5-1; cdr3_nt: TGCGCCAGCAGCTTGGCCGAGACATGGAGCTCCTACGAGCAGTACTTC; cdr3_aa: CASSLAETWSSYEQYF
j_call: TRBJ2-5; d_call: -; clone_size: few; v_call: TRBV11-2; cdr3_nt: TGTGCCAGCAGCACGAATCCAGGGGTTTTCGAGACCCAGTACTTC; cdr3_aa: CASSTNPGVFETQYF
j_call: TRBJ2-5; d_call: -; clone_size: few; v_call: TRBV20-1; cdr3_nt: TGCAGTGCTGGGGTTGGCGGAGCGGCTTTCCAAGAGACCCAGTACTTC; cdr3_aa: CSAGVGGAAFQETQYF
j_call: TRBJ2-5; d_call: TRBD1; clone_size: many; v_call: TRBV12-3/TRBV12-4; cdr3_nt: TGTGCCAGCCTAAACCGGGACAGGGGGCCCGAAGAGACCCAGTACTTC; cdr3_aa: CASLNRDRGPEETQYF
j_call: TRBJ1-2; d_call: -; clone_size: -; v_call: TRBV4-2; cdr3_nt: TGTGCCAGCAGCCCACCAGGGCAGGATTTCTATGGCTACACCTTC; cdr3_aa: CASSPPGQDFYGYTF
j_call: TRBJ2-7; d_call: TRBD1; clone_size: -; v_call: TRBV29-1; cdr3_nt: TGCAGCGTTGAAGGGACAGGCTACGAGCAGTACTTC; cdr3_aa: CSVEGTGYEQYF
j_call: TRBJ2-2; d_call: TRBD2; clone_size: few; v_call: TRBV27; cdr3_nt: TGTGCCAGCTGGGCGGGAGCCGGGGAGCTGTTTTTT; cdr3_aa: CASWAGAGELFF
j_call: TRBJ2-4; d_call: TRBD1; clone_size: few; v_call: TRBV2; cdr3_nt: TGTGCCAGCAGGGGGACAGGGCAATTGGTTCAGTACTTC; cdr3_aa: CASRGTGQLVQYF
j_call: TRBJ1-5; d_call: TRBD1; clone_size: -; v_call: TRBV7-9; cdr3_nt: TGTGCCAGCAGCTCGACAGGGGCCAATCAGCCCCAGCATTTT; cdr3_aa: CASSSTGANQPQHF
j_call: TRBJ2-7; d_call: -; clone_size: few; v_call: TRBV29-1; cdr3_nt: TGCAGCGTTATCCTCCTTACCTACGAGCAGTACTTC; cdr3_aa: CSVILLTYEQYF
j_call: TRBJ1-2; d_call: -; clone_size: -; v_call: TRBV12-3/TRBV12-4; cdr3_nt: TGTGCCAGCACCATAGGAGGGAGAGGCTACACCTTC; cdr3_aa: CASTIGGRGYTF
j_call: TRBJ1-1; d_call: -; clone_size: once; v_call: TRBV6-6; cdr3_nt: TGTGCCAGCAGTTACAGGATAGGGGGTGAGGACACTGAAGCTTTCTTT; cdr3_aa: CASSYRIGGEDTEAFF
j_call: TRBJ1-6; d_call: -; clone_size: -; v_call: TRBV10-3; cdr3_nt: TGTGCCATCAGTGAGGACAGCCTAAATTCACCCCTCCACTTT; cdr3_aa: CAISEDSLNSPLHF
j_call: TRBJ1-1; d_call: -; clone_size: few; v_call: TRBV28; cdr3_nt: TGTGCCAGCAGATCTAGCCAGGGCGGGGTATTCGGAACTGAAGCTTTCTTT; cdr3_aa: CASRSSQGGVFGTEAFF